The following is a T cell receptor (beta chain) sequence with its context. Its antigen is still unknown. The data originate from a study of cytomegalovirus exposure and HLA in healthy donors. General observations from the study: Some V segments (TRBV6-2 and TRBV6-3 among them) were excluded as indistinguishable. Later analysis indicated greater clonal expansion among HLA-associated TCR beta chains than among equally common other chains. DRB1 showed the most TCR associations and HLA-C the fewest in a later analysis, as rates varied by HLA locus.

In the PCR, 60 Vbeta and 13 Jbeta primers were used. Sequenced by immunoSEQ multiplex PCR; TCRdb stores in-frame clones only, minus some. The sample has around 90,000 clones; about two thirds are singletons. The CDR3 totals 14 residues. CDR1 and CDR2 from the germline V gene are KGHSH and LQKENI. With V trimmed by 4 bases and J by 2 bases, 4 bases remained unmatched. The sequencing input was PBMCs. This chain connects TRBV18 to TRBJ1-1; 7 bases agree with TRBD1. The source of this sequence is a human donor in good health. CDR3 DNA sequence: TGTGCCAGCTCACGGGACAGCGAAAACACTGAAGCTTTCTTT. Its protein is CASSRDSENTEAFF.